The TCR beta chain under discussion was sequenced for a study of T cells in women clearing cervical HPV infection (dated by TCRdb to between 2017 and 2018). Background for the entire study: The cases were some 25 women with histologically confirmed HPV16-related CIN3 or worse, and 2 of these cases were invasive cancers. The controls were about 25 women whose single incident HPV16 infection cleared within 12 months with no development of precancer or cancer. Case blood was taken at the visit when the lesion was first identified, whereas control blood was taken when infection was no longer detected. Among cases, blood sampling came a median of about 150 days after lesion detection, with an interquartile range of roughly 85 to 220 days. Since only a few of the women had HLA typing available, the possibility that HLA type was acting as a confounder could not be ruled out. The exploratory proof-of-principle case-control study was nested within the Guanacaste HPV Natural History Study in Costa Rica and compared TCR repertoires across cervical HPV16 outcomes. Cases and controls were matched on year of sample collection and on age within five years. Cases had a median age of approximately 34 years and controls had a median age of approximately 40, with no significant differences in baseline characteristics. In the parent cohort, some 10,000 women aged 18 or older were enrolled in Guanacaste, Costa Rica, during about 1992 to 1994 and were followed for six to seven years. Five blinded duplicates per group were added as quality controls, so that 60 or so samples were obtained: 50 or so participants and 10 replicates. Overall results and qualifications from the work: Because the number of T cells in each sample was unknown, differences in richness could reflect differing T-cell content rather than repertoire biology. Because of the cross-sectional design, the study could not determine whether the associations came before infection or resulted from infection, and neither effector/memory subsets nor HPV-specific T cells were isolated. By combining richness with V gene abundances, random forest classifiers separated cases from controls with an estimated AUC of roughly 0.84. TCR repertoire richness was significantly higher in CIN3+ cases than in controls across sequencing depths, while evenness did not differ.

TCR beta CDR3 regions were amplified by multiplex PCR from an average of around 1,200 ng genomic DNA per sample using the immunoSEQ assay. Primer bias was corrected in the assay by using a complete synthetic TCR repertoire to establish an amplification baseline. The amplicons were sequenced using the Illumina platform. The source study handled its data this way. Sequences were error-corrected by clustering with frequency ratios and a modified nearest-neighbor algorithm, then analyzed in the immunoSEQ Analyzer with IMGT gene definitions. TCR richness and evenness were averaged over 20 rarefaction repeats at each rarefaction depth, excluding samples with fewer sequences than the depth. Wilcoxon rank sum tests with FDR correction were used to compare V, D and J gene relative abundances between the groups. Blinded duplicates gave an intraclass correlation of about 96% for TCR richness and an average of around 83% across under 75 gene segments. TCRdb took this table from immuneACCESS and kept in-frame rearrangements with V and J called. Such tables lack part of the clones; where checked against another copy, unresolved V genes explain under half of the gap, and the rest is unexplained. The V and J calls and clone size come from that table; D and trimming were worked out from the DNA. This sample's table carries over 15,000 clones. The top ten clonotypes cover about 6.8% of the sample.

Going by frequency alone, this clone is medium-sized (0.01 to 0.1%); a count is unavailable. Its antigen is currently not known. Every participant had a single incident cervical HPV16 infection, and women with prevalent HPV16 infections were excluded. Cervical HPV DNA was detected by MY09/MY11 PCR, and genotyping was performed by dot-blot hybridization. Fifteen mL of heparinized blood were centrifuged, and the buffy coat was split into aliquots, frozen at -30 degrees C, and then kept at -80 degrees C. QIAGEN kits were used to extract genomic DNA from the buffy coat specimens. The material sequenced was blood buffy coat. This TCR derives from a woman aged 18 to 75 with a cervical HPV16 infection that either progressed to CIN3+ or cleared (not recorded which).

CDR3 region: CAWSVGDTQYF. Incomplete CDR3 DNA: TGTGCCTGGAGTGTAGGAGATACG. The receptor chain draws on TRBV30 and TRBJ2-3; the D gene remains uncertain. The CDR3 goes on 3 residues after the read ends, and that part is filled in from the germline J gene. The CDR3 numbers 11 residues from cysteine through phenylalanine. The CDR3 was read in part: 24 bases, with the frame set at base 1. From a lookup of the germline V gene (reference sequence), CDR1 and CDR2 are GTSNPN and SVGIG. V is shortened by 0 bases, J by 5 bases, and the region joining them spans 3 bases.